This T cell receptor (beta chain) was sequenced in a study of cytomegalovirus exposure and HLA in healthy donors. Study observations and caveats: About 150 TCR beta chains were listed as cytomegalovirus-associated. In an earlier analysis, about 87% or about 30%: the productive usage of most TCR beta V segments.

PCR primers comprised 60 Vbeta and 13 Jbeta primers. Sequencing was performed with immunoSEQ multiplex PCR; in TCRdb, only in-frame clones are kept and a portion is missing. The table shows 84,000 or so clones, with over 75% occurring only once. It was healthy bone marrow donors who served as donors. V dropped 6 bases and J dropped 7 bases, with 18 bases sitting between them. The germline CDR1 and CDR2 sequences are MNHEY and SMNVEV (reference sequence). CDR3 size: 14 residues. As to this clone: What it binds is unknown.

The V call is TRBV27, the J call TRBJ2-5; D possibly corresponds to TRBD1 (6 bases). The sequence derives from a man aged 50-59 years in good health and CMV-seronegative. The sample taken for sequencing was PBMCs. The CDR3 loop is CASSTIQGWGTQYF. The CDR3 bases are TGTGCCAGCAGCACAATACAGGGATGGGGGACCCAGTACTTC.